One and the same sample provided the 21 T cell receptor beta chains below, sequenced in a study of blood T cell repertoires in COVID-19. Assay: immunoSEQ multiplex PCR; the TCRdb copy retains only in-frame clones and omits some. In the table there are around 450,000 clones, 75% to 90% of which are singletons. Sequenced sample: PBMCs or T cells enriched from blood (not recorded which). These receptors came from a woman younger than 30 who had recovered from COVID-19.

The rearrangement uses TRBV24-1 and TRBJ2-3; TRBD2 matches at 16 bases. V trimming: 12 bases; J trimming: 5 bases; junction bases outside the gene matches: 16. CDR1 and CDR2 (germline): KGHDR, SFDVKD. The length of the CDR3 is 18 residues. The CDR3 reads CAATGTSGGAVLVDTQYF. Written as DNA, the CDR3 is TGTGCCGCAACCGGGACTAGCGGGGGGGCCGTCCTGGTAGATACGCAGTATTTT.

V gene TRBV6-2 or TRBV6-3 combines with J gene TRBJ1-1; 10 nucleotides line up with TRBD1. Germline V gene data show CDR1 as MNHEY and CDR2 as SVGEGT. V shed 2 bases, J shed 12 bases, and the junction held 12 bases outside the gene matches. This CDR3 is built from 15 residues. The CDR3: CASSYTGGTGAAPFF. The CDR3 DNA reads as TGTGCCAGCAGTTACACGGGAGGGACAGGGGCCGCGCCTTTCTTT.

The chain carries TRBV18 and TRBJ1-1; 7 bases agree with TRBD1. Germline V lookup: CDR1 KGHSH, CDR2 LQKENI. The CDR3 is 15 residues long. V dropped 2 bases and J dropped 7; count of bases not matched to a gene: 10. The CDR3: CASSPAPGQQGEAFF. CDR3 DNA: TGTGCCAGCTCACCAGCGCCGGGACAGCAAGGTGAAGCTTTCTTT.

In nucleotides, the CDR3 is TGTGCCAGCGACGGGAGACAGGGAAATTCACCCCTCCACTTT. Residues: CASDGRQGNSPLHF. The chain combines TRBV21-1 with TRBJ1-6; whether TRBD1, the table's D call, matches the DNA was not checked. TRBV21-1 counts as a pseudogene. CDR3 length: 14 residues.

This chain connects TRBV5-4 to TRBJ1-1; D uncertain. CDR3 size: 16 residues. V lost 3 bases and J lost 3, with 18 bases in between. In germline, CDR1 is SGHNT, CDR2 YYREEE (reference sequence). This chain's CDR3 is CASSSGRRDRDTEAFF. The CDR3 bases are TGTGCCAGCAGCTCCGGGAGGCGAGACCGCGACACTGAAGCTTTCTTT.

V gene TRBV5-1 combines with J gene TRBJ2-2; 10 bases align to TRBD1. Germline V lookup: CDR1 SGHRS, CDR2 YFSETQ. V lost 8 bases, J lost 6 bases, and 16 bases stayed unmatched. This CDR3 spans 17 amino acids. For the CDR3, the DNA is TGCGCCAGTCACCTTCAACCCGGGACAGGGGCTTCCGGGGAGCTGTTTTTT. The encoded protein is CASHLQPGTGASGELFF.

The chain combines TRBV11-2 with TRBJ1-6; 9 nucleotides line up with TRBD1. Germline CDR1 is SGHAT and CDR2 is FQNNGV. Trimming took 5 bases from V and 10 from J; bases not matched to a gene: 15. The CDR3 consists of 17 residues. CDR3 in amino acids: CASSVSSGQGRNSPLHF. In DNA, the CDR3 is TGTGCCAGCAGCGTATCTTCGGGACAGGGAAGGAACTCACCCCTCCACTTT.

The genes are TRBV18 and TRBJ1-2; 10 nucleotides line up with TRBD1. Germline CDR1 KGHSH, CDR2 LQKENI. This CDR3 comprises 13 residues. The trim removed 5 bases at V and 5 bases at J, leaving 2 bases unmatched. In DNA, the CDR3 is TGTGCCAGCTCAACGGGACAGGGGTATGGCTACACCTTC. It yields the protein CASSTGQGYGYTF. Full variable domain (remainder filled in from reference TRBV18 and TRBJ1-2): NAGVMQNPRHLVRRRGQEARLRCSPMKGHSHVYWYRQLPEEGLKFMVYLQKENIIDESGMPKERFSAEFPKEGPSILRIQQVVRGDSAAYFCASSTGQGYGYTFGSGTRLTVV.

A few counts support this clone. The chain is built from TRBV10-2 and TRBJ1-2; the match to TRBD1 covers 9 bases. The length of the CDR3 is 15 residues. The J segment lost 5 bases and the V segment lost 5 bases, leaving 9 bases of the junction unmatched. The germline CDR1 and CDR2 sequences are WSHSY and SAAADI. The chain's CDR3 is CASSYRGRVRYGYTF. The DNA of the CDR3 is TGCGCCAGCAGTTACAGGGGGCGCGTCAGGTATGGCTACACCTTC.

The chain links TRBV5-1 to TRBJ1-1; D ambiguous. Trimming removed 0 bases at V and 3 bases at J, with 9 bases between. Germline loops: CDR1 SGHRS, CDR2 YFSETQ. CDR3 length: 14 residues. In DNA, the CDR3 is TGCGCCAGCAGCTTGGAAATGCGGGACACTGAAGCTTTCTTT. This translates into CASSLEMRDTEAFF.

The chain carries TRBV19 and TRBJ2-3; possible D gene TRBD2, 6 bases. The CDR3 runs 17 residues. CDR1 LNHDA and CDR2 SQIVND come from the germline V gene (reference sequence). Trimming took off 5 bases at V and 2 bases at J, with 20 bases between the two ends. The CDR3 region has the DNA TGTGCCAGTAGTTTCCGGGACTCATCCCTAGTCACAGATACGCAGTATTTT. Its translation is CASSFRDSSLVTDTQYF.

On this clone: The same CDR3 arises from other DNA sequences in this sample as well. This chain uses TRBV5-1 with TRBJ2-2; 7 bases fit TRBD1. Germline CDR1 SGHRS, CDR2 YFSETQ. CDR3 length equals 15 residues. V lost 1 base to trimming and J lost 2 bases; unmatched junction nucleotides: 2. This CDR3 reads CASSLHRGNTGELFF. Here the CDR3 DNA reads TGCGCCAGCAGCTTGCACAGGGGAAACACCGGGGAGCTGTTTTTT. Combining the CDR3 with reference TRBV5-1 and TRBJ2-2 gives the whole variable domain KAGVTQTPRYLIKTRGQQVTLSCSPISGHRSVSWYQQTPGQGLQFLFEYFSETQRNKGNFPGRFSGRQFSNSRSEMNVSTLELGDSALYLCASSLHRGNTGELFFGEGSRLTVL.

The gene calls are TRBV6-2 or TRBV6-3 and TRBJ1-5, with D possibly matching TRBD1 (5 bases). The CDR3 length is 16 residues. The germline V gene encodes CDR1 MNHEY and CDR2 SVGEGT. V lost 2 bases and J lost 2, with 13 bases in between. The CDR3, as DNA: TGTGCCAGCAGTTACGAAAGGGGTATGGGCAATCAGCCCCAGCATTTT. Translating it yields CASSYERGMGNQPQHF.

V usage is TRBV2 and J usage is TRBJ2-1, with 8 nucleotides matching TRBD2. With V trimmed by 11 bases and J by 10 bases, 16 bases remained unmatched. CDR1 is SNHLY and CDR2 is FYNNEI in the germline V gene. The CDR3 sequence is 14 residues long. CDR3 loop: CAGLALNTGGEQFF. CDR3 DNA: TGTGCCGGACTAGCCCTCAATACCGGGGGCGAGCAGTTCTTC.

The chain has TRBV7-9 and TRBJ2-7; TRBD2 might be the D (6 bases). The CDR3 has 14 residues. The V and J ends lost 5 bases and 5 bases respectively, with 16 bases between them. Germline CDR1 reads SEHNR; CDR2 reads FQNEAQ (reference sequence). The CDR3 sequence: CASSPGDWADEQYF. CDR3 bases: TGTGCCAGCAGCCCCGGGGACTGGGCGGACGAGCAGTACTTC.

The chain carries TRBV27 and TRBJ1-2, with 8 bases fitting TRBD1. Unmatched junction bases numbered 19, after V lost 8 bases and J lost 8 bases. From germline, CDR1 is MNHEY and CDR2 SMNVEV (reference sequence). CDR3 length: 16 amino acids. CDR3 protein: CASRPLQGQGGNGYTF. The CDR3 nucleotides are TGTGCCAGCCGGCCGCTTCAAGGACAGGGAGGGAACGGCTACACCTTC.

V gene TRBV6-1 combines with J gene TRBJ1-5; D is unresolved. CDR1 is MNHNS and CDR2 is SASEGT in the germline V gene. This CDR3 has 14 amino acids. V dropped 2 bases and J dropped 3 bases, with 8 bases sitting between them. The CDR3 region has the DNA TGTGCCAGCAGTGAAAGCGCATTCAATCAGCCCCAGCATTTT. It specifies CASSESAFNQPQHF.

J is TRBJ2-1 and V is TRBV11-2; 14 nucleotides line up with TRBD2. The length of the CDR3 is 16 residues. Trimming took 3 bases from V and 8 from J; bases not matched to a gene: 6. Germline loops: CDR1 SGHAT, CDR2 FQNNGV. CDR3 region: CASSFRTSGGTDEQFF. The DNA of the CDR3 is TGTGCCAGCAGCTTCCGGACTAGCGGGGGGACGGATGAGCAGTTCTTC.

The chain links TRBV10-3 to TRBJ2-3; D may be TRBD2 (7 bases). Looked up from germline, CDR1 is ENHRY and CDR2 is SYGVKD. This CDR3 has 15 residues. The V end lost 7 bases, the J end lost 2 bases, and 16 bases lay between the germline ends. The CDR3 here is CAITLGEGDTDTQYF. The CDR3 DNA is TGTGCCATCACCTTGGGGGAGGGGGACACAGATACGCAGTATTTT.

The chain employs TRBV7-8 and TRBJ1-3, with 11 bases fitting TRBD1. CDR1 is SGHVS and CDR2 is FQNEAQ in the germline V gene. Germline trimming cut 3 bases from V and 2 bases from J; bases unmatched to any gene: 6. The CDR3 extends over 17 amino acids. The CDR3, as DNA: TGTGCCAGCAGCTTCCGAGGACAGGGGGCTGCTGGAAACACCATATATTTT. It specifies CASSFRGQGAAGNTIYF.

In its sample, this clone was seen a few times. V is TRBV5-1 and J is TRBJ2-3; 10 bases fit TRBD2. CDR3 length equals 16 residues. Trimming at V came to 0 bases and at J to 6 bases, leaving 7 bases not matched to a gene. Germline CDR1 reads SGHRS; CDR2 reads YFSETQ. The CDR3: CASSLGLAGVMDTQYF. As DNA, the CDR3 is TGCGCCAGCAGCTTGGGGCTAGCGGGGGTTATGGATACGCAGTATTTT.